These T cell receptor beta chains were read from a single sample in a study of T-cell reconstitution after alpha-beta-depleted transplantation in children. TCRdb reprocessed the PCR reads with MiXCR, giving one entry per CDR3 protein. The sample has over 400,000 distinct CDR3 sequences; over 40% are singletons. The starting material was PBMCs, obtained before TCRalphabeta/CD19-depleted stem cell transplant. All receptors derive from a girl under 10 years old with aplastic anemia, due to receive a stem cell transplant. Both conserved end residues are part of each CDR3. The D gene is left open where the match is weak. Rows may omit the clone size; those that give it use once, few, many or a size class.

clone_size j_call v_call d_call cdr3_nt cdr3_aa
- TRBJ1-6 TRBV27 - TGTGCCAGCAGTTTATGGACGGGCTCACCCCACCACTTT CASSLWTGSPHHF
once TRBJ2-7 TRBV20-1 - TGCAGTGCTAGACCCCGGTTGGGGCTAACCTACGAGCAGTACTTC CSARPRLGLTYEQYF
- TRBJ1-3 TRBV20-1 TRBD1 TGCAGTGCTATGGACAGGGAGTCTGGAAACACCATATATTTT CSAMDRESGNTIYF
- TRBJ2-7 TRBV4-1 TRBD1 TGCGCCAGCAGCCAAACAGGGGGCGATCAGTACGAGCAGTACTTC CASSQTGGDQYEQYF
- TRBJ2-7 TRBV18 - TGTGCCAGCTCACCAGAAAGCCGGGACGGCCCCTACGAGCAGTACTTC CASSPESRDGPYEQYF
few TRBJ2-5 TRBV28 TRBD2 TGTGCCAGCAGTCTCGTAGCGGGGGAGACCCATTACTTC CASSLVAGETHYF
- TRBJ2-5 TRBV9 - TGTGCCAGCAGCGTAGTGCCAAGGGAGACCCAGTACTTC CASSVVPRETQYF
- TRBJ1-5 TRBV12-3/TRBV12-4 - TGTGCCAGCAGTCCTGACAGGCGGGGTCAGCCCCAGCATTTT CASSPDRRGQPQHF
- TRBJ2-1 TRBV20-1 TRBD2 TGCAGTGCTAGCGGACTAGCGGTTACGAGGACGCAGTTCTTC CSASGLAVTRTQFF
once TRBJ2-5 TRBV20-1 - TGCAGTGCTAGATGGGGTGCGCGGGGAAATACCGAGAGGGTCCAGTACTTC CSARWGARGNTERVQYF
few TRBJ1-3 TRBV12-3/TRBV12-4 - TGTGCCAGCAGCAGACAGGTCCCTTCTGGAAACACCATATATTTT CASSRQVPSGNTIYF
once TRBJ1-2 TRBV7-2 - TGTGCCAGCAGGTTAGAGACGTCACGAACCTATGGCTACACCTTC CASRLETSRTYGYTF
- TRBJ1-2 TRBV20-1 - TGCAGTGCTAGAGAGGAGGATGAGTACGGCTACACCTTC CSAREEDEYGYTF
- TRBJ2-7 TRBV11-2 - TGTGCCAGCAGCACCGTTGACGGAGTATCTTACGAGCAGTACTTC CASSTVDGVSYEQYF
many TRBJ2-7 TRBV15 - TGTGCCACCAGCCCCCAGGGGGGCTCCTACGAGCAGTACTTC CATSPQGGSYEQYF
- TRBJ1-2 TRBV7-2 - TGTGCCAGCAGCTTAAGCGGGGACGGCTATGGCTACACCTTC CASSLSGDGYGYTF
- TRBJ2-3 TRBV9 TRBD2 TGTGCCAGCAGCATAGCAGTCGGGAGGAGCACAGATACGCAGTATTTT CASSIAVGRSTDTQYF
few TRBJ2-5 TRBV20-1 TRBD2 TGCAGTGCTAGAGACACTAGCGGGAGAGAGACCCAGTACTTC CSARDTSGRETQYF
- TRBJ2-2 TRBV11-3 TRBD2 TGTGCCAGCAGCCACCAGGGACTAGCGGGATACACCGGGGAGCTGTTTTTT CASSHQGLAGYTGELFF
few TRBJ2-7 TRBV18 - TGTGCCAGCTCACCACCGATGAGAACCCACGAGCAGTACTTC CASSPPMRTHEQYF
few TRBJ2-3 TRBV2 - TGTGCCAGCAGTGAAGCGCGACGGGTATACGATACGCAGTATTTT CASSEARRVYDTQYF
many TRBJ1-2 TRBV29-1 - TGCAGCGTTGTACAGGCAGGGAATGGCTACACCTTC CSVVQAGNGYTF
- TRBJ2-1 TRBV20-1 TRBD2 TGCAGTGCTACTCTTTTTAGCGGGGCCTCCTACAATGAGCAGTTCTTC CSATLFSGASYNEQFF
few TRBJ1-1 TRBV28 - TGTGCCAGCAGTACCGGGCCAGGATGGGCTTTCTTT CASSTGPGWAFF